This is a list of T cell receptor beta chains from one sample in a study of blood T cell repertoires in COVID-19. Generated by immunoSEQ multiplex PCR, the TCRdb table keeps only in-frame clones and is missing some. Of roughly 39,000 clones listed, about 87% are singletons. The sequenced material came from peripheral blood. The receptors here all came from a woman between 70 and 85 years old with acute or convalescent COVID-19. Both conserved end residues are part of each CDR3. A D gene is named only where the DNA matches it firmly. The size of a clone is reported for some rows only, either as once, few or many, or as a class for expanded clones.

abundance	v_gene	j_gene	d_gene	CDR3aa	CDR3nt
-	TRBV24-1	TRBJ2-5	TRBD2	CATSDVASGSVKTQYF	TGTGCCACCAGTGATGTAGCTAGCGGGAGTGTGAAGACCCAGTACTTC
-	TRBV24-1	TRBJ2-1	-	CATSETAGLSSYNEQFF	TGTGCCACCAGTGAAACCGCGGGACTCAGCTCCTACAATGAGCAGTTCTTC
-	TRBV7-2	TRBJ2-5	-	CASSSLRVETQYF	TGTGCCAGCAGCTCCCTCAGGGTAGAGACCCAGTACTTC
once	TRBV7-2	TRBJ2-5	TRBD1	CASSRDRGQETQYF	TGTGCCAGCAGCCGGGACAGGGGGCAAGAGACCCAGTACTTC
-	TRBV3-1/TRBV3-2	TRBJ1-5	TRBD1	CASSPYGTGESNQPQHF	TGTGCCAGCAGCCCTTACGGGACAGGGGAAAGCAATCAGCCCCAGCATTTT
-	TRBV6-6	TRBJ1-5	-	CASSLGTQGQPQHF	TGTGCCAGCAGTTTAGGGACCCAGGGGCAGCCCCAGCATTTT
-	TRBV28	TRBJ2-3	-	CASRFAPTALADTQYF	TGTGCCAGCAGGTTCGCGCCTACCGCGCTGGCAGATACGCAGTATTTT
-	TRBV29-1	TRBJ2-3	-	CSVEDLGSLDTQYF	TGCAGCGTTGAAGATCTTGGCTCGCTGGATACGCAGTATTTT
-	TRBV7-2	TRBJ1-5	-	CASSRDNSNQPQHF	TGTGCCAGCAGCCGGGACAACAGCAATCAGCCCCAGCATTTT
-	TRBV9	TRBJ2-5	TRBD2	CASSEWGGQETQYF	TGTGCCAGCAGCGAGTGGGGGGGGCAAGAGACCCAGTACTTC
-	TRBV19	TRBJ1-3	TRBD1	CAGQESSGNTIYF	TGTGCCGGACAGGAAAGCTCTGGAAACACCATATATTTT
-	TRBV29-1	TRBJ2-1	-	CSTWDWPNEQFF	TGCAGCACGTGGGACTGGCCGAATGAGCAGTTCTTC
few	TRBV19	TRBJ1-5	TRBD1	CASSISWTGANQPQHF	TGTGCCAGTAGTATCTCCTGGACAGGGGCCAATCAGCCCCAGCATTTT
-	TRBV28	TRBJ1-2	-	CASRPLEVSNYGYTF	TGTGCCAGCAGGCCCCTAGAGGTCTCTAACTATGGCTACACCTTC
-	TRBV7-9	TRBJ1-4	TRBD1	CASSLVWTGGAGEKLFF	TGTGCCAGCAGCTTAGTGTGGACAGGGGGCGCGGGAGAAAAACTGTTTTTT
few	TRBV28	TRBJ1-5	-	CASSSGPSPQHF	TGTGCCAGCAGTTCAGGCCCTTCACCCCAGCATTTT
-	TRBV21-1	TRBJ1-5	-	CASSNSGGNQPQHF	TGTGCCAGCAGCAATTCAGGGGGCAATCAGCCCCAGCATTTT
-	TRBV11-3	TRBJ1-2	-	CASSLASPIAYGYTF	TGTGCCAGCAGCTTAGCTTCCCCGATAGCCTATGGCTACACCTTC
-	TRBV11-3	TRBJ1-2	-	CASRITGGYGYTF	TGTGCCAGCAGGATAACCGGGGGCTATGGCTACACCTTC
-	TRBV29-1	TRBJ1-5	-	CSAQTVGNQPQHF	TGCAGCGCCCAAACAGTGGGCAATCAGCCCCAGCATTTT
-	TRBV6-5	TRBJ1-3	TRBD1	CASSYQGQSGNTIYF	TGTGCCAGCAGTTACCAGGGACAGAGTGGAAACACCATATATTTT
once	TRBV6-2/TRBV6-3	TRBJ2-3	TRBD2	CASSHRTSETDTQYF	TGTGCCAGCAGTCACCGGACTAGCGAAACAGATACGCAGTATTTT
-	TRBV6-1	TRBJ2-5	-	CASSDITDYQETQYF	TGTGCCAGCAGTGATATAACGGACTACCAAGAGACCCAGTACTTC
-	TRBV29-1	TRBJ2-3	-	CSVEISDTQYF	TGCAGCGTCGAAATATCAGATACGCAGTATTTT
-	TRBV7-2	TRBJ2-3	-	CASSYSGDTQYF	TGTGCCAGCAGCTATTCGGGAGATACGCAGTATTTT
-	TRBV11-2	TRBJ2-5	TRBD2	CASTGTSGEETQYF	TGTGCCAGCACAGGGACTAGCGGGGAAGAGACCCAGTACTTC
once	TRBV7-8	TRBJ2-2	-	CASSPQIGELFF	TGTGCCAGCAGCCCCCAGATCGGGGAGCTGTTTTTT
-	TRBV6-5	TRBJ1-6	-	CASSYSPDNNSPLHF	TGTGCCAGCAGTTACTCTCCGGACAATAATTCACCCCTCCACTTT
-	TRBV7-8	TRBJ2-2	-	CASSSRDSNTGELFF	TGTGCCAGCAGCTCCCGGGACTCGAACACCGGGGAGCTGTTTTTT
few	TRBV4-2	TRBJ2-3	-	CASGESTTDTQYF	TGTGCCAGCGGGGAGAGCACCACAGATACGCAGTATTTT
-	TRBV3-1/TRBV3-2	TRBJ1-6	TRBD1	CASSLQAGTGGNSPLHF	TGTGCCAGCAGCCTTCAAGCCGGGACAGGTGGCAATTCACCCCTCCACTTT
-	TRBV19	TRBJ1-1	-	CASSIRGNTEAFF	TGTGCCAGTAGTATAAGGGGGAACACTGAAGCTTTCTTT
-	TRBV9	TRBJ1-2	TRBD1	CASSVDRDYYGYTF	TGTGCCAGCAGCGTGGACAGGGATTACTATGGCTACACCTTC
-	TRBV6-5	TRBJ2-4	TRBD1	CASSFGQGKNIQYF	TGTGCCAGCAGTTTTGGACAGGGCAAAAACATTCAGTACTTC
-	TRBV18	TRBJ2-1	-	CASSPPEGNNEQFF	TGTGCCAGCTCACCACCGGAGGGAAACAATGAGCAGTTCTTC
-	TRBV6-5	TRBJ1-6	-	CASSYSRLTNSPLHF	TGTGCCAGCAGTTACTCGAGACTGACGAATTCACCCCTCCACTTT
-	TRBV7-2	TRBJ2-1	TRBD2	CASSLAGGGASYNEQFF	TGTGCCAGCAGCTTAGCGGGCGGGGGGGCTTCCTACAATGAGCAGTTCTTC
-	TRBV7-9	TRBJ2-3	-	CASSPRGLGTDTQYF	TGTGCCAGCAGCCCGCGGGGTCTGGGCACAGATACGCAGTATTTT
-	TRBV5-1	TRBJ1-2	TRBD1	CASSLVLQGAYGYTF	TGCGCCAGCAGCTTGGTTCTTCAGGGGGCTTATGGCTACACCTTC
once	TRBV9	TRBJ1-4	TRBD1	CASSVAPRGAEKLFF	TGTGCCAGCAGCGTAGCCCCCAGGGGGGCTGAAAAACTGTTTTTT
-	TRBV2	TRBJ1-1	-	CASTPFPDTEAFF	TGTGCCAGCACCCCTTTTCCTGACACTGAAGCTTTCTTT
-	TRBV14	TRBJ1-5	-	CASSWRGDQPQHF	TGTGCCAGCAGCTGGAGGGGCGATCAGCCCCAGCATTTT
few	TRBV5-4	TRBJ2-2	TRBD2	CASSLGGLVANTGELFF	TGTGCCAGCAGCTTGGGCGGACTAGTGGCGAACACCGGGGAGCTGTTTTTT
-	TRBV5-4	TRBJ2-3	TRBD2	CASSSRTSGHTDTQYF	TGTGCCAGCAGCTCCCGGACTAGCGGACACACAGATACGCAGTATTTT
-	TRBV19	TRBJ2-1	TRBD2	CASSWTSESYNEQFF	TGTGCCAGTAGTTGGACTAGCGAGAGCTACAATGAGCAGTTCTTC
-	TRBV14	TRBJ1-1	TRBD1	CASSQGRQGWTEAFF	TGTGCCAGCAGCCAAGGGCGACAGGGGTGGACTGAAGCTTTCTTT
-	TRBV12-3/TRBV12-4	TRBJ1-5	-	CASSSRRDQPQHF	TGTGCCAGCAGTTCTAGGCGGGATCAGCCCCAGCATTTT
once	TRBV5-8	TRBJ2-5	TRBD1	CASSPGTGAQETQYF	TGTGCCAGCAGCCCCGGGACAGGGGCCCAAGAGACCCAGTACTTC
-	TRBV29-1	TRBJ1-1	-	CSVTRNTEAFF	TGCAGCGTTACGAGGAACACTGAAGCTTTCTTT
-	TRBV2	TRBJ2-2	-	CASSAWGDTTGELFF	TGTGCCAGCAGTGCTTGGGGGGATACCACCGGGGAGCTGTTTTTT
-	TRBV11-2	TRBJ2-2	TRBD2	CASSFLTSGIPINTGELFF	TGTGCCAGCAGCTTTTTGACTAGCGGGATCCCTATAAACACCGGGGAGCTGTTTTTT
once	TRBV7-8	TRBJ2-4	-	CASSLTSSKNIQYF	TGTGCCAGCAGCCTGACTAGTAGTAAAAACATTCAGTACTTC
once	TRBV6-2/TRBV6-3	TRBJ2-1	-	CASSYSWASGDEQFF	TGTGCCAGCAGTTACTCTTGGGCGTCCGGCGATGAGCAGTTCTTC